The entry that follows covers one T cell receptor (beta chain) sequence. Assignments of participants to cohorts depended upon their own reported clinical history. The V segment lost 3 bases and the J segment 2 bases; nucleotides outside the gene matches: 4. The CDR3 consists of 15 residues. The germline gives CDR1 LNHDA, CDR2 SQIVND (reference sequence). The data stem from a study of blood T cell repertoires in COVID-19. Study information: Spain, Italy and the United States supplied samples that represented acute and convalescent COVID-19.

In the authors' methods: Amplification of reference gene primers was used by the study to estimate nucleated cell counts. TCRdb keeps only in-frame clones here, not all; method: immunoSEQ multiplex PCR. V, J and clone size are those of that table, while D and trimming were read from the DNA. This table has about 430,000 clones, roughly 88% appearing once. The source material was PBMCs or T cells enriched from blood (not recorded which). This TCR derives from a woman aged 25 to 45 with acute COVID-19. The chain joins TRBV19 to TRBJ2-7; 10 bases match TRBD1. CDR3 in amino acids: CASSIGQGGAYEQYF. CDR3 nucleotide sequence: TGTGCCAGTAGTATCGGACAGGGGGGGGCCTACGAGCAGTACTTC.